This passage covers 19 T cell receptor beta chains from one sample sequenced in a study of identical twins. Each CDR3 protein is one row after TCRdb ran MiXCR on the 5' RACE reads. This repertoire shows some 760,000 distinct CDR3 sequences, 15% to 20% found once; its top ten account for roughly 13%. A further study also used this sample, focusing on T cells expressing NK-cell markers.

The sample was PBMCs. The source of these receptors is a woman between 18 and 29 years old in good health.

CDR3 region: CASSYSGTLGIEAFF. The CDR3 DNA is TGTGCCAGCAGTTACTCCGGGACCTTAGGCATAGAAGCTTTCTTT. The J gene is TRBJ1-1, the V gene TRBV6-5; tentative D call: TRBD1 (5 bases). CDR3 length equals 15 residues. The ends were cut back, 0 bases at V and 8 bases at J, with 16 bases in the middle. Germline V gives CDR1 MNHEY, CDR2 SVGAGI.

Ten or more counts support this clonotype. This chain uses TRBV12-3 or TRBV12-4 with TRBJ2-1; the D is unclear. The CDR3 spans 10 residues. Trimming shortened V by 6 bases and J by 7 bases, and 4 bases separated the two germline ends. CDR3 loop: CASSSNEQFF. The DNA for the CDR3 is TGTGCCAGCAGCTCAAATGAGCAGTTCTTC.

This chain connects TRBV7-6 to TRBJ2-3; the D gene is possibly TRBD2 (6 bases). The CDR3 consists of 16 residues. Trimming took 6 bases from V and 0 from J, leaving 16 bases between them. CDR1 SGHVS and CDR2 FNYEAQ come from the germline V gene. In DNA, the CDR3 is TGTGCCAGCAGTCAAGGTGGTCGGGGGAGCACAGATACGCAGTATTTT. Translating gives CASSQGGRGSTDTQYF.

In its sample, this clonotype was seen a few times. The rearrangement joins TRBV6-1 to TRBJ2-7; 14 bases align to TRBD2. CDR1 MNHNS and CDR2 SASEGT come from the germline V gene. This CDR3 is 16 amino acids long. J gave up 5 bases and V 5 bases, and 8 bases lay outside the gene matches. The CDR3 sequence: CASSPGTSGSLNEQYF. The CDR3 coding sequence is TGTGCCAGCAGTCCCGGGACTAGCGGGAGTCTCAACGAGCAGTACTTC.

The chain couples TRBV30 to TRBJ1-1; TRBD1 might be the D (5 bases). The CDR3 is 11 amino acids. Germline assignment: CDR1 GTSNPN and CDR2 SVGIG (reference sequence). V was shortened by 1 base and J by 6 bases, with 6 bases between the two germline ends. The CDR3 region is CAWSGGAEAFF. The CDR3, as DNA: TGTGCCTGGAGTGGGGGGGCTGAAGCTTTCTTT.

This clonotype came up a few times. The CDR3 sequence: CASSPSGGAHNEQFF. CDR3 nucleotides: TGTGCCAGCAGCCCTAGCGGGGGGGCTCACAATGAGCAGTTCTTC. The chain joins TRBV7-3 to TRBJ2-1; 12 positions match TRBD2. Germline V gene data show CDR1 as SGHTA and CDR2 as FQGTGA. The length of the CDR3 is 15 residues. With 5 bases clipped from V and 5 bases from J, the junction kept 4 bases outside the gene matches. Combining the CDR3 with reference TRBV7-3 and TRBJ2-1 gives the whole variable domain GAGVSQTPSNKVTEKGKYVELRCDPISGHTALYWYRQSLGQGPEFLIYFQGTGAADDSGLPNDRFFAVRPEGSVSTLKIQRTERGDSAVYLCASSPSGGAHNEQFFGPGTRLTVL.

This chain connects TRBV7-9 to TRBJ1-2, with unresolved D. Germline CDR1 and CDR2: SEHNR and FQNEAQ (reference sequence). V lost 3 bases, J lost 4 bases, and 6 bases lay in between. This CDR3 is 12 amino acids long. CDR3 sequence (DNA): TGTGCCAGCAGCTTCGAAGGCTATGGCTACACCTTC. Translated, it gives CASSFEGYGYTF.

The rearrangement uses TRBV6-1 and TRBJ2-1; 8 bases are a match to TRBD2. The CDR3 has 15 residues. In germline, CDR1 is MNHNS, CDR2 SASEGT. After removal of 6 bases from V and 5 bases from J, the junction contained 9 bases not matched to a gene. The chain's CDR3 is CASSAGTSGHNEQFF. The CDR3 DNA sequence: TGTGCCAGCAGCGCGGGTACTAGCGGCCACAATGAGCAGTTCTTC.

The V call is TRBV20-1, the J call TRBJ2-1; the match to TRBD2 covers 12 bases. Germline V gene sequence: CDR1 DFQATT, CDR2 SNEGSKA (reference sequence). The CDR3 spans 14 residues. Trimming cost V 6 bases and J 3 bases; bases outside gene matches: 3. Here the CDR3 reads CSAKTSGSYNEQFF. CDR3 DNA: TGCAGTGCCAAGACTAGCGGGAGCTACAATGAGCAGTTCTTC.

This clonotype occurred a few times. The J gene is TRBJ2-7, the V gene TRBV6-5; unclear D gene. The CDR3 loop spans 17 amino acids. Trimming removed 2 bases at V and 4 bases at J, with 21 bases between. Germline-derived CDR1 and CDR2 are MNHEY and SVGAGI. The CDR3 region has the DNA TGTGCCAGCAGTTACGCATATACCGGGCCACCAAATTACGAGCAGTACTTC. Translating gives CASSYAYTGPPNYEQYF.

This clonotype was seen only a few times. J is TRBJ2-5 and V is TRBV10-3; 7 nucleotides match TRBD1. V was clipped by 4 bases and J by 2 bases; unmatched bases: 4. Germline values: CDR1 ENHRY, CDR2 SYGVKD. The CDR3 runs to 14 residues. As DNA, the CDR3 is TGTGCCATCAGTGGGACAGGATTTCAAGAGACCCAGTACTTC. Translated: CAISGTGFQETQYF.

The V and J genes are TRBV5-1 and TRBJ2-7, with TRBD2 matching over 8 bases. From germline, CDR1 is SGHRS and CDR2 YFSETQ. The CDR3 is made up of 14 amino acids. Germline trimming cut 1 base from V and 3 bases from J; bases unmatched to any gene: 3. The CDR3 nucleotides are TGCGCCAGCAGCTTGACTAGCGGCCTCTACGAGCAGTACTTC. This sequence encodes CASSLTSGLYEQYF.

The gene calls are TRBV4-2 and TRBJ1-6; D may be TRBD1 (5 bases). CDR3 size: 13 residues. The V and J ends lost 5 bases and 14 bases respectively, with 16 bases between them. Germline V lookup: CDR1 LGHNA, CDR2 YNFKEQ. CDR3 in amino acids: CASSKGPPTALHF. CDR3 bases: TGTGCCAGCAGCAAGGGACCTCCGACAGCCCTCCACTTT.

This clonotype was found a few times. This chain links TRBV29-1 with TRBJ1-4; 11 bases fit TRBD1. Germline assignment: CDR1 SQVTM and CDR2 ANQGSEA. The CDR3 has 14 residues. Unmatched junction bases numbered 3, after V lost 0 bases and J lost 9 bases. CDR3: CSVEDRDRGKKLFF. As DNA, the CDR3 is TGCAGCGTTGAAGACCGGGACAGGGGGAAAAAACTGTTTTTT.

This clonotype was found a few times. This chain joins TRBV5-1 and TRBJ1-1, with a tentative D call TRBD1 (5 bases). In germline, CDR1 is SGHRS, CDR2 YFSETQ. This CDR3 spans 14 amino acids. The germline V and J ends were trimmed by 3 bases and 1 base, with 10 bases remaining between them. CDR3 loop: CASSWGGENTEAFF. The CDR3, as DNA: TGCGCCAGCAGCTGGGGCGGTGAGAACACTGAAGCTTTCTTT.

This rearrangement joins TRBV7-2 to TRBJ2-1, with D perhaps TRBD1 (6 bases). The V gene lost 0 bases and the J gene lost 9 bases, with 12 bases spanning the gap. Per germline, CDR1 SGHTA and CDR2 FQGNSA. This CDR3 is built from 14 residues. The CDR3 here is CASSLAHRVGEQFF. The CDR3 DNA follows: TGTGCCAGCAGCTTAGCACACAGGGTTGGTGAGCAGTTCTTC.

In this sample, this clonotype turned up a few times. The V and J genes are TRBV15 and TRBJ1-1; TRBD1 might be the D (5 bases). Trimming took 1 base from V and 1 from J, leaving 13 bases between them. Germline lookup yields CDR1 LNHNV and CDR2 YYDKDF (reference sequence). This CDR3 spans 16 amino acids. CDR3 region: CATSRGGTAANTEAFF. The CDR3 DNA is TGTGCCACCAGCAGAGGAGGGACGGCTGCGAACACTGAAGCTTTCTTT. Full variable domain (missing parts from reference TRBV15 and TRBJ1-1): DAMVIQNPRYQVTQFGKPVTLSCSQTLNHNVMYWYQQKSSQAPKLLFHYYDKDFNNEADTPDNFQSRRPNTSFCFLDIRSPGLGDTAMYLCATSRGGTAANTEAFFGQGTRLTVV.

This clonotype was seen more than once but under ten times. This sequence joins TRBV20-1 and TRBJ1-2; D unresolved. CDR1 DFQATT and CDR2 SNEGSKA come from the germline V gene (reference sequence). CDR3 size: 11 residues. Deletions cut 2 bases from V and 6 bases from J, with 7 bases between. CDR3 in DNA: TGCAGTGCTAGACAGTCCCATGGCTACACCTTC. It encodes CSARQSHGYTF.

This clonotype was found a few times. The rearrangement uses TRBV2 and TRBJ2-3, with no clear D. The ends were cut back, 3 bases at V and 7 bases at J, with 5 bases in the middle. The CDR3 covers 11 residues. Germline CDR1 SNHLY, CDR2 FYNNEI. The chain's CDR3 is CASSEANTQYF. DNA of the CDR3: TGTGCCAGCAGTGAGGCGAATACGCAGTATTTT.